The 29 T cell receptor beta chains below were found in one sample sequenced in a study of early T cells in non-severe SARS-CoV-2 infection. TCRdb itself ran the 5' RACE reads through MiXCR, one entry per CDR3 protein. The top ten clones hold about 1.1% of a sample with approximately 73,000 distinct CDR3 sequences, 10% to 15% of them seen once. Material: whole blood. The receptor set was obtained from an adult who was a healthcare worker with PCR-confirmed SARS-CoV-2 infection or an uninfected control (not recorded which).

This clonotype appeared a few times. J is TRBJ2-4 and V is TRBV20-1; perhaps TRBD2 as D (5 bases). The CDR3 has 16 amino acids. Per germline, CDR1 DFQATT and CDR2 SNEGSKA (reference sequence). V was shortened by 1 base and J by 3 bases, with 16 bases between the two germline ends. CDR3 in amino acids: CSARAGRVEGKNIQYF. DNA of the CDR3: TGCAGTGCTAGAGCCGGGCGGGTTGAGGGCAAAAACATTCAGTACTTC.

V is TRBV28 and J is TRBJ1-1, with D perhaps TRBD1 (6 bases). Trimming removed 5 bases from V and 6 bases from J, with 19 bases in between. CDR3 size: 15 residues. The germline gives CDR1 MDHEN, CDR2 SYDVKM. The CDR3 region is CASSVLTQGNAEAFF. Here the CDR3 DNA reads TGTGCCAGCAGTGTTCTTACACAGGGCAACGCTGAAGCTTTCTTT. The full variable domain, completed using reference TRBV28 and TRBJ1-1, is DVKVTQSSRYLVKRTGEKVFLECVQDMDHENMFWYRQDPGLGLRLIYFSYDVKMKEKGDIPEGYSVSREKKERFSLILESASTNQTSMYLCASSVLTQGNAEAFFGQGTRLTVV.

CDR3 sequence (DNA): TGCAGCGTTGAGGGGCAGCCCGGGGACGGCTACACCTTC. As protein: CSVEGQPGDGYTF. The V and J genes are TRBV29-1 and TRBJ1-2, with D possibly being TRBD1 (5 bases). Germline CDR1 is SQVTM and CDR2 is ANQGSEA. CDR3 length equals 13 residues. V was clipped by 3 bases and J by 8 bases, with 16 bases between them.

This clonotype was recorded at least ten times. The CDR3 here is CATSQAEEGTSGSYEQYF. CDR3 sequence (DNA): TGTGCCACCAGTCAAGCGGAGGAAGGGACTAGCGGGAGTTACGAGCAGTACTTC. The rearrangement joins TRBV15 to TRBJ2-7; 14 bases line up with TRBD2. With V trimmed by 6 bases and J by 4 bases, 14 bases remained unmatched. Germline V CDR1 and CDR2: LNHNV, YYDKDF (reference sequence). This CDR3 has 18 amino acids.

Many counts were recorded for this clonotype. The genes are TRBV7-9 and TRBJ1-6; D remains unclear. V lost 5 bases, J lost 8 bases, and 16 bases lay in between. The V gene's germline CDR1 is SEHNR and CDR2 FQNEAQ (reference sequence). The CDR3 is 15 residues long. This chain's CDR3 is CASSKYGRGDSPLHF. The CDR3 nucleotides read TGTGCCAGCAGCAAATATGGGCGGGGAGATTCACCCCTCCACTTT.

The rearrangement uses TRBV30 and TRBJ1-1; D call uncertain. CDR3 length: 15 amino acids. The germline V gene has CDR1 GTSNPN and CDR2 SVGIG (reference sequence). Trimming removed 1 base from V and 1 base from J, with 13 bases in between. CDR3 residues: CAWSEPKKGNTEAFF. The CDR3 bases are TGTGCCTGGAGTGAACCCAAAAAGGGGAACACTGAAGCTTTCTTT.

This chain connects TRBV6-5 to TRBJ1-1, with 10 bases identical to TRBD1. Germline V CDR1 and CDR2: MNHEY, SVGAGI. The CDR3 has 14 amino acids. The junction had 7 bases not matched to a gene; V was cut back by 7 bases and J by 5 bases. CDR3 nucleotides: TGTGCCAGCATCCGGACAGGGGGGGGTACTGAAGCTTTCTTT. Protein sequence: CASIRTGGGTEAFF.

CDR3 protein: CASSPILELFF. In nucleotides, the CDR3 is TGTGCCAGCAGCCCCATTCTGGAGCTGTTTTTT. The gene calls are TRBV7-9 and TRBJ2-2; D remains ambiguous. Trimming took 5 bases from V and 10 from J, leaving 8 bases between them. This CDR3 is 11 amino acids long. CDR1 SEHNR and CDR2 FQNEAQ come from the germline V gene (reference sequence). Complete variable domain (other parts from reference TRBV7-9 and TRBJ2-2): DTGVSQNPRHKITKRGQNVTFRCDPISEHNRLYWYRQTLGQGPEFLTYFQNEAQLEKSRLLSDRFSAERPKGSFSTLEIQRTEQGDSAMYLCASSPILELFFGEGSRLTVL.

Many counts were recorded for this clonotype. The chain uses TRBV12-3 or TRBV12-4 and TRBJ1-5; D unclear. CDR3 length: 14 residues. Trimming left V 6 bases short and J 6 bases short, with 15 bases between. The DNA for the CDR3 is TGTGCCAGCAGAAAATCTGGCGGTCTTCAGCCCCAGCATTTT. Protein: CASRKSGGLQPQHF.

For this clonotype: One end of the junction does not line up with germline, which may come from a read error. The rearrangement links TRBV10-3 to TRBJ2-7, with D perhaps matching TRBD1 or TRBD2 (5 bases each). CDR3 length: 13 amino acids. Germline CDR1 reads ENHRY; CDR2 reads SYGVKD. CDR3 in amino acids: CTISGGGTYEQYF. The CDR3 nucleotides read TGTACCATCAGTGGTGGGGGTACCTACGAGCAGTACTTC.

The chain has TRBV3-1 and TRBJ2-7; D is uncertain. The V and J ends lost 8 bases and 5 bases respectively, with 13 bases between them. This CDR3 contains 12 residues. Germline V lookup: CDR1 LGHDT, CDR2 YNNKEL (reference sequence). CDR3 coding DNA: TGTGCCAGCGGTCCCGCGAGCCACGAGCAGTACTTC. It is translated as CASGPASHEQYF.

This clonotype has ten or more counts. The chain has TRBV2 and TRBJ1-5; D is ambiguous. Germline loops: CDR1 SNHLY, CDR2 FYNNEI. Trimming took 6 bases from V and 5 from J, leaving 14 bases between them. CDR3 length equals 14 residues. CDR3 loop: CASRGPNRDQPQHF. CDR3 bases: TGTGCCAGCAGAGGACCTAATAGGGATCAGCCCCAGCATTTT.

V gene TRBV29-1 combines with J gene TRBJ2-1; D is perhaps TRBD2 (6 bases). The CDR3 has 10 amino acids. V lost 7 bases and J lost 10, with 11 bases in between. The V gene's germline CDR1 is SQVTM and CDR2 ANQGSEA. CDR3 DNA: TGCAGCGCAAGGGAGGCAGAGCAGTTCTTC. Amino acid sequence: CSAREAEQFF.

The rearrangement joins TRBV18 to TRBJ1-2, with D tentatively TRBD1 (5 bases). Per germline, CDR1 KGHSH and CDR2 LQKENI. V lost 3 bases, J lost 3 bases, and 8 bases lay in between. The length of the CDR3 is 13 residues. CDR3 DNA: TGTGCCAGCTCACCTGACAGAGACTATGGCTACACCTTC. This codes for CASSPDRDYGYTF.

This clonotype turned up a few times. The chain is built from TRBV19 and TRBJ2-7; no firm D call. There are 14 residues in the CDR3. V lost 0 bases, J lost 0 bases, and 6 bases lay in between. CDR1 LNHDA and CDR2 SQIVND come from the germline V gene (reference sequence). The CDR3, as DNA: TGTGCCAGTAGTATAGAAGAGAGCTCCTACGAGCAGTACTTC. Translation gives CASSIEESSYEQYF.

The chain has TRBV9 and TRBJ2-1, with 14 bases that match TRBD2. This CDR3 is 18 amino acids long. Trimming removed 4 bases from V and 8 bases from J; junction bases left unmatched: 14. Germline V CDR1 and CDR2: SGDLS, YYNGEE. In nucleotides, the CDR3 is TGTGCCAGCAGCAACCCCGGGACTAGCGGGAGCAGGGGCTATGAGCAGTTCTTC. Its protein product is CASSNPGTSGSRGYEQFF.

This clonotype came up many times. The chain has TRBV5-1 and TRBJ1-2; D is uncertain. The CDR3 runs 16 residues. V gave up 0 bases and J gave up 5 bases, with 17 bases separating them. In germline, CDR1 is SGHRS, CDR2 YFSETQ. CDR3 sequence: CASSLEYQLGNYGYTF. In DNA form, the CDR3 reads TGCGCCAGCAGCTTGGAGTATCAGCTGGGCAATTATGGCTACACCTTC.

In its sample, this clonotype was seen a few times. This chain uses TRBV7-9 with TRBJ2-7, with 10 bases fitting TRBD1. The CDR3 covers 15 residues. Germline lookup yields CDR1 SEHNR and CDR2 FQNEAQ (reference sequence). J gave up 6 bases and V 5 bases, and 10 bases lay outside the gene matches. For the CDR3, the DNA is TGTGCCAGCAGCCCGGGACAGGGGTTTCTGGTCGAGCAGTACTTC. It specifies CASSPGQGFLVEQYF.

This clonotype was detected many times. The V call is TRBV18, the J call TRBJ2-1; 9 positions agree with TRBD2. Germline V CDR1 and CDR2: KGHSH, LQKENI. The length of the CDR3 is 16 residues. V lost 3 bases, J lost 6 bases, and 9 bases stayed unmatched. The CDR3 protein is CASSPSRAGGSNEQFF. CDR3 in DNA: TGTGCCAGCTCACCGAGCCGAGCGGGAGGTTCCAATGAGCAGTTCTTC.

In this sample, this clonotype turned up a few times. The chain is built from TRBV2 and TRBJ1-4, with no clear D. Per germline, CDR1 SNHLY and CDR2 FYNNEI. This CDR3 is built from 13 residues. The ends were cut back, 8 bases at V and 2 bases at J, with 9 bases in the middle. In DNA form, the CDR3 reads TGTGCCAGCTTGTTAGGGACTAATGAAAAACTGTTTTTT. Its protein product is CASLLGTNEKLFF.

Written as DNA, the CDR3 is TGTGCCAGCAGTCCGTCAGAGTCAGTGGCCTTCACAGATACGCAGTATTTT. This codes for CASSPSESVAFTDTQYF. V is TRBV6-6 and J is TRBJ2-3; D gene uncertain. The CDR3 contains 17 residues. Trimming took 5 bases from V and 2 from J, leaving 20 bases between them. Germline-derived CDR1 and CDR2 are MNHNY and SVGAGI (reference sequence).

This clonotype was seen many times. At one end the junction does not follow the germline gene, possibly because of a read error. CDR3 region: CASTLMDRASTEAFF. For the CDR3, the DNA is TGTGCCAGCACCTTGATGGACAGGGCGAGCACTGAAGCTTTCTTT. This chain links TRBV5-6 with TRBJ1-1; 8 positions agree with TRBD1. Germline CDR1 reads SGHDT; CDR2 reads YYEEEE. CDR3 length: 15 residues.

In this sample, this clonotype turned up many times. The chain employs TRBV30 and TRBJ2-1, with 8 bases identical to TRBD2. Germline V gene data show CDR1 as GTSNPN and CDR2 as SVGIG (reference sequence). Losses at the gene ends were 3 bases for V and 4 bases for J; bases not matched to a gene: 11. The CDR3 is 16 residues long. The CDR3 reads CAWREGGRNPYNEQFF. The CDR3 nucleotides read TGTGCCTGGAGAGAAGGCGGGAGGAACCCTTACAATGAGCAGTTCTTC.

Only a few counts were recorded for this clonotype. The rearrangement uses TRBV9 and TRBJ2-3, with a tentative D call TRBD1 (7 bases). The CDR3 totals 17 residues. The germline CDR1 and CDR2 sequences are SGDLS and YYNGEE. V was clipped by 4 bases and J by 9 bases, with 27 bases between them. CDR3 loop: CASSSSPRQGGEDTQYF. The CDR3 nucleotides are TGTGCCAGCAGCTCCAGCCCCCGGCAGGGGGGAGAGGACACGCAGTATTTT. The full variable domain, in which reference TRBV9 and TRBJ2-3 provide the parts outside the CDR3, is DSGVTQTPKHLITATGQRVTLRCSPRSGDLSVYWYQQSLDQGLQFLIQYYNGEERAKGNILERFSAQQFPDLHSELNLSSLELGDSALYFCASSSSPRQGGEDTQYFGPGTRLTVL.

This clonotype was seen repeatedly, ten times or more. J is TRBJ1-1 and V is TRBV5-1, with D hard to call. The CDR3 covers 13 residues. The V gene's germline CDR1 is SGHRS and CDR2 YFSETQ. V was shortened by 0 bases and J by 1 base, with 4 bases between the two germline ends. CDR3 in amino acids: CASSLDPNTEAFF. The DNA of the CDR3 is TGCGCCAGCAGCTTGGACCCGAACACTGAAGCTTTCTTT.

The chain couples TRBV28 to TRBJ2-7, with 7 bases matching TRBD1. This CDR3 has 14 amino acids. Germline CDR1 is MDHEN and CDR2 is SYDVKM. J gave up 2 bases and V 7 bases, and 8 bases lay outside the gene matches. As DNA, the CDR3 is TGTGCCAGCACCATACAGGGGATTACCTACGAGCAGTACTTC. As protein: CASTIQGITYEQYF.

This clonotype was recorded a few times. The rearrangement joins TRBV4-3 to TRBJ2-1; D tentatively fits TRBD1 or TRBD2 (6 bases each). Germline CDR1 and CDR2: LGHNA and YSLEER. The length of the CDR3 is 16 residues. The ends were cut back, 1 base at V and 7 bases at J, with 17 bases in the middle. CDR3 amino acids: CASSQVWGAFKNEQFF. The CDR3 coding sequence is TGCGCCAGCAGCCAAGTGTGGGGGGCGTTCAAGAATGAGCAGTTCTTC.

The chain combines TRBV7-2 with TRBJ2-7; D ambiguous. Trimming stripped 0 bases from V and 2 bases from J, with 8 bases between. Looked up from germline, CDR1 is SGHTA and CDR2 is FQGNSA. The CDR3 has 14 residues. CDR3 region: CASSLARGAYEQYF. As DNA, the CDR3 is TGTGCCAGCAGCTTAGCCAGAGGAGCCTACGAGCAGTACTTC.

Only a few counts were recorded for this clonotype. This chain links TRBV20-1 with TRBJ2-7; D call uncertain. With 7 bases removed from V and 4 bases from J, the gap between germline ends came to 17 bases. The CDR3 has 13 amino acids. Germline CDR1 and CDR2: DFQATT and SNEGSKA (reference sequence). CDR3 sequence reads: CSGSMGMGYEQYF. In DNA, the CDR3 is TGCAGTGGATCGATGGGGATGGGTTACGAGCAGTACTTC.